The next 7 T cell receptor beta chains were all read from a single sample in a study of blood T cell repertoires in COVID-19. Only in-frame clones appear in the TCRdb table, and some are missing; sequencing was by immunoSEQ multiplex PCR. The sample contains over 150,000 clones, around 84% of which appear only once. The sample comprised peripheral blood. The receptors come from a woman aged 55-75 years with COVID-19, enrolled during active disease.

J is TRBJ2-1 and V is TRBV6-2 or TRBV6-3; D call uncertain. V dropped 5 bases and J dropped 0 bases, with 8 bases sitting between them. This CDR3 has 14 amino acids. Germline CDR1 is MNHEY and CDR2 is SVGEGT. In DNA, the CDR3 is TGTGCCAGCAGTGCGGCTCACTCCTACAATGAGCAGTTCTTC. This codes for CASSAAHSYNEQFF.

The chain recombines TRBV10-1 with TRBJ2-1; D possibly corresponds to TRBD2 (5 bases). CDR3 length: 13 residues. The ends were cut back, 4 bases at V and 4 bases at J, with 8 bases in the middle. CDR1 and CDR2 from the germline V gene are WNHNN and SYGVQD (reference sequence). The CDR3 DNA reads as TGCGCCAGCAGTGCACTAGTGTACAATGAGCAGTTCTTC. Its protein product is CASSALVYNEQFF.

The chain links TRBV19 to TRBJ1-2; D gene ambiguous. There are 14 residues in the CDR3. Germline CDR1 LNHDA, CDR2 SQIVND (reference sequence). The V end was cut by 3 bases, the J end by 0 bases, with 8 bases between. The DNA of the CDR3 is TGTGCCAGTAGTATTCCGGGAGCTAACTATGGCTACACCTTC. It encodes CASSIPGANYGYTF.

The rearrangement uses TRBV7-8 and TRBJ1-1; perhaps TRBD1 as D (5 bases). The CDR3 is 16 residues long. The germline V and J ends were trimmed by 5 bases and 0 bases, with 16 bases remaining between them. In germline, CDR1 is SGHVS, CDR2 FQNEAQ. This chain's CDR3 is CASSRRQLLMNTEAFF. The CDR3 DNA is TGTGCCAGCAGCCGGCGACAGCTTCTCATGAACACTGAAGCTTTCTTT.

This chain links TRBV25-1 with TRBJ1-2; D not resolved. The germline gives CDR1 MGHDK, CDR2 SYGVNS. V lost 3 bases to trimming and J lost 4 bases, with 9 bases between them. CDR3 length equals 13 residues. The CDR3 here is CASSDLGRYGYTF. CDR3 bases: TGTGCCAGCAGTGATCTGGGCCGCTATGGCTACACCTTC.

The V gene is TRBV18, the J gene TRBJ1-1; TRBD1 matches at 10 bases. Germline-derived CDR1 and CDR2 are KGHSH and LQKENI. The trim removed 6 bases at V and 3 bases at J, leaving 13 bases unmatched. The CDR3 extends over 17 amino acids. The CDR3 is CASSPRRQGARDTEAFF. DNA for the CDR3: TGTGCCAGCTCTCCGAGAAGACAGGGGGCACGGGACACTGAAGCTTTCTTT.

V usage is TRBV3-1 (or the pseudogene TRBV3-2) and J usage is TRBJ1-5; maybe TRBD1 (6 bases). Germline CDR1 and CDR2: LGHDT and YNNKEL (reference sequence). V lost 9 bases and J lost 5, with 14 bases in between. The CDR3 is 13 residues long. As DNA, the CDR3 is TGTGCCAGGAGGGGGATGGAGGATCAGCCCCAGCATTTT. Amino acids: CARRGMEDQPQHF.